This T cell receptor (beta chain) comes out of a study of T cells in tuberculosis (dated by TCRdb to about 2018). For context, the study as a whole: In the study, CD1B tetramers and high-throughput TCR immunosequencing were combined to characterize T cells specific for the mycobacterial lipid antigen glucose monomycolate (GMM).

The full study reports these points: The stringent sort gate may have missed T cells binding the CD1B-GMM tetramer with low affinity.

Remarks on this clone: A read error may account for a junction end that differs from germline.

PBMC were thawed, rested overnight, stained with a GMM-loaded CD1B tetramer, a Live/Dead dye and anti-CD3, and then sorted on a FACS Aria II. C32 glucose monomycolate purified from Rhodococcus equi was loaded onto CD1B tetramers. PBMC used for tetramer sorting had been depleted of CD14-expressing monocytes for a separate study before cryopreservation. From each donor, some 100,000 tetramer-negative cells were sorted and were analyzed alongside the tetramer-positive cells. Antigen-specific T cells were sorted from a handful of healthy South African adults using GMM-loaded CD1B tetramers. The CDR3 starts with the cysteine, ends with the phenylalanine, and has 11 residues. This entry keeps only the CDR3 DNA: 33 bases, framed from base 1. The CDR1 and CDR2 encoded by the germline V gene are MNHEY and SVGAGI. Because TCR-alpha and TCR-beta chains were sequenced unpaired, no information on chain pairing was available. TCR libraries were generated with the immunoSEQ multiplex PCR assay, using TCR-beta and/or TCR-alpha/delta assays for each sample. Amplified TCR libraries were sequenced on the Illumina high-throughput platform. The source study handled its data this way. Clustering and dimensionality reduction relied on pairwise TCRdist distances among GMM-specific receptors from T cells that were either sorted ex vivo or expanded in vitro. Sequence motifs, defined by gene usage and CDR3 content, were tested for enrichment in tetramer-positive compared with tetramer-negative populations. The immuneACCESS repertoire file appears here via TCRdb, limited to in-frame rearrangements. These files lack a portion of the clones; in checked studies, under half of the deficit traces to unresolved V genes, and the cause of the others is not known. That table supplies the V and J calls and clone size; D and trimming were determined from the DNA. The sample has 54,000 or so clones on record, 81% of them singletons. The ten largest clonotypes hold about 13% of the sample.

Specimen: CD1b-GMM tetramer-negative cells sorted from PBMCs. The label giving this sample's cell subset or site can be read as: T cells not binding CD1B-GMM tetramer, sorted from same donor. This clonotype was obtained from an adult woman with latent tuberculosis. The rearranged segments are TRBV6-5 and TRBJ1-3; the junction holds 7 bases that match TRBD1. At the DNA level, the sequence is TGTGCCAGCAGTGAATTGGGGACAGAAAATTTT. It translates to CASSELGTENF.